Following are 22 T cell receptor beta chains from one sample sequenced in a study of blood T cell repertoires in COVID-19. The data were produced by immunoSEQ multiplex PCR, yet TCRdb's version contains in-frame clones alone and is incomplete. The sample holds about 180,000 clones, about nine tenths seen once. The sequenced material came from peripheral blood. These receptor sequences come from a man younger than 35 who had recovered from COVID-19.

The V gene is TRBV5-4, the J gene TRBJ2-5, with D maybe TRBD1 (6 bases). With 3 bases removed from V and 2 bases from J, the gap between germline ends came to 11 bases. CDR3 length equals 14 residues. CDR1 SGHNT and CDR2 YYREEE come from the germline V gene (reference sequence). In DNA form, the CDR3 reads TGTGCCAGCAGCTCAGGGGCTGTACAAGAGACCCAGTACTTC. It is translated as CASSSGAVQETQYF. Full variable domain (outside the CDR3, taken from reference TRBV5-4 and TRBJ2-5): ETGVTQSPTHLIKTRGQQVTLRCSSQSGHNTVSWYQQALGQGPQFIFQYYREEENGRGNFPPRFSGLQFPNYSSELNVNALELDDSALYLCASSSGAVQETQYFGPGTRLLVL.

This clone was recorded a few times. This chain uses TRBV5-1 with TRBJ2-5; 10 bases are a match to TRBD2. Germline assignment: CDR1 SGHRS and CDR2 YFSETQ. The J segment lost 3 bases and the V segment lost 2 bases, leaving 7 bases of the junction unmatched. This CDR3 is built from 16 residues. The CDR3 loop is CASSLIAGGVEETQYF. The CDR3, as DNA: TGCGCCAGCAGCTTAATAGCGGGAGGTGTTGAAGAGACCCAGTACTTC. Using reference TRBV5-1 and TRBJ2-5 for the parts outside the CDR3, the full variable domain is KAGVTQTPRYLIKTRGQQVTLSCSPISGHRSVSWYQQTPGQGLQFLFEYFSETQRNKGNFPGRFSGRQFSNSRSEMNVSTLELGDSALYLCASSLIAGGVEETQYFGPGTRLLVL.

The V gene is TRBV24-1, the J gene TRBJ1-1, with D possibly being TRBD1 (6 bases). Trimming stripped 3 bases from V and 1 base from J, with 11 bases between. This CDR3 spans 15 amino acids. Germline CDR1 is KGHDR and CDR2 is SFDVKD. CDR3 in DNA: TGTGCCACCAGTGATCCCAAACAGGGGAACACTGAAGCTTTCTTT. This sequence encodes CATSDPKQGNTEAFF.

The genes are TRBV5-1 and TRBJ2-3; D is perhaps TRBD2 (5 bases). V dropped 4 bases and J dropped 2 bases, with 17 bases sitting between them. The CDR3 is 16 residues long. CDR1 SGHRS and CDR2 YFSETQ come from the germline V gene. CDR3 nucleotide sequence: TGCGCCAGCAGCCCTGTGAGGACTCCCACCACAGATACGCAGTATTTT. This translates into CASSPVRTPTTDTQYF.

J is TRBJ2-1 and V is TRBV2; D is undetermined. CDR1 and CDR2 (germline): SNHLY, FYNNEI. Deletions cut 1 base from V and 10 bases from J, with 8 bases between. The CDR3 has 12 amino acids. The CDR3 bases are TGTGCCAGCAGTGAAGGGCGCAGGGAGCAGTTCTTC. Translating gives CASSEGRREQFF.

The chain uses TRBV30 and TRBJ1-2, with 7 nucleotides matching TRBD1. The J segment lost 2 bases and the V segment lost 2 bases, leaving 8 bases of the junction unmatched. In germline, CDR1 is GTSNPN, CDR2 SVGIG (reference sequence). The CDR3 spans 15 residues. This CDR3 is CAWSKGQSLNYGYTF. The CDR3, as DNA: TGTGCCTGGAGTAAGGGACAGTCTCTAAACTATGGCTACACCTTC.

The CDR3 DNA is TGCGCCAGCAGGCCGGACTCGACCTACGAGCAGTACTTC. Translation: CASRPDSTYEQYF. This chain uses TRBV5-1 with TRBJ2-7; a possible D gene is TRBD2 (5 bases). Trimming cost V 5 bases and J 2 bases, with 11 bases left between them. The CDR3 has 13 amino acids. Germline CDR1 reads SGHRS; CDR2 reads YFSETQ.

V gene TRBV29-1 combines with J gene TRBJ2-1; 9 bases map to TRBD1. Per the germline V gene, CDR1 is SQVTM and CDR2 is ANQGSEA. The V and J ends lost 7 bases and 8 bases, in that order; junction bases with no gene match: 12. This CDR3 is built from 14 residues. In DNA, the CDR3 is TGCAGCGCAGAGAGGACAGGGGTCGGGGATGAGCAGTTCTTC. It encodes CSAERTGVGDEQFF.

The chain recombines TRBV6-5 with TRBJ2-5; the D is unclear. From germline, CDR1 is MNHEY and CDR2 SVGAGI. Trimming left V 4 bases short and J 5 bases short, with 8 bases between. This CDR3 has 12 residues. As DNA, the CDR3 is TGTGCCAGCAGTTTACTCGGGGAGACCCAGTACTTC. It yields the protein CASSLLGETQYF.

The V gene is TRBV28, the J gene TRBJ2-3; 16 positions match TRBD2. Germline V lookup: CDR1 MDHEN, CDR2 SYDVKM. The V gene end was trimmed by 8 bases and the J gene end by 4 bases; junction bases not matched to a gene: 15. The CDR3 length is 19 residues. The CDR3 loop is CASFFGTSGRGANPDTQYF. CDR3 bases: TGTGCCAGCTTTTTCGGGACTAGCGGGAGGGGAGCCAACCCAGATACGCAGTATTTT.

CDR3 protein: CASSYGMPGYEQYF. The CDR3 region has the DNA TGTGCCAGCAGTTACGGGATGCCAGGGTACGAGCAGTACTTC. The chain joins TRBV6-5 to TRBJ2-7; maybe TRBD1 (5 bases). Germline CDR1 MNHEY, CDR2 SVGAGI. The V and J ends lost 2 bases and 4 bases respectively, with 12 bases between them. The length of the CDR3 is 14 residues.

The chain is built from TRBV6-2 or TRBV6-3 and TRBJ1-6; 9 nucleotides match TRBD1. Looked up from germline, CDR1 is MNHEY and CDR2 is SVGEGT. CDR3 length equals 15 residues. The trim removed 5 bases at V and 5 bases at J, leaving 4 bases unmatched. CDR3 protein: CASSRGQGNNSPLHF. The CDR3 nucleotides are TGTGCCAGCAGTCGGGGACAGGGAAATAATTCACCCCTCCACTTT.

The table lists this clone with a few counts. The chain joins TRBV10-3 to TRBJ1-2; 8 bases agree with TRBD1. The CDR3 runs 15 residues. In germline, CDR1 is ENHRY, CDR2 SYGVKD. After removal of 0 bases from V and 2 bases from J, the junction contained 2 bases not matched to a gene. The CDR3 here is CAISESRTGNYGYTF. As DNA, the CDR3 is TGTGCCATCAGTGAGTCTAGGACAGGGAACTATGGCTACACCTTC.

The V gene is TRBV21-1, the J gene TRBJ2-1; the table's D call of TRBD2 was not tested on the DNA. TRBV21-1 is designated a pseudogene. The CDR3 is made up of 19 amino acids. The CDR3 DNA reads as TGTGCCAGCAGTTCCAGTTGGGGTTTAGCGGGAGCCACCTACAATGAGCAGTTCTTC. It encodes CASSSSWGLAGATYNEQFF.

This clone was seen only a few times. This chain uses TRBV5-1 with TRBJ1-1; 7 bases align to TRBD1. Germline lookup yields CDR1 SGHRS and CDR2 YFSETQ. With V trimmed by 4 bases and J by 3 bases, 9 bases remained unmatched. This CDR3 is 15 amino acids long. In nucleotides, the CDR3 is TGCGCCAGCAGCCCAAAGGGGCAGGGGGACACTGAAGCTTTCTTT. The encoded protein is CASSPKGQGDTEAFF.

The genes are TRBV6-5 and TRBJ1-1; 8 bases line up with TRBD1. The CDR3 consists of 13 residues. Unmatched junction bases numbered 7, after V lost 10 bases and J lost 3 bases. Looked up from germline, CDR1 is MNHEY and CDR2 is SVGAGI. As DNA, the CDR3 is TGTGCCACGAGGGCACAGGGGGACACTGAAGCTTTCTTT. This gives the protein CATRAQGDTEAFF.

The chain carries TRBV24-1 and TRBJ2-2; D might be TRBD1 (6 bases). The germline V gene has CDR1 KGHDR and CDR2 SFDVKD. This CDR3 comprises 16 residues. V was pared by 3 bases and J by 0 bases, with 10 bases between. The CDR3 here is CATSDTTGTNTGELFF. The CDR3 region has the DNA TGTGCCACCAGTGATACTACAGGGACGAACACCGGGGAGCTGTTTTTT.

The chain links TRBV5-4 to TRBJ2-3; D is unclear. This CDR3 region has 14 residues. Germline V CDR1 and CDR2: SGHNT, YYREEE (reference sequence). Trimming took 9 bases from V and 0 from J, leaving 14 bases between them. CDR3 nucleotides: TGTGCCACCAGTGTGGGCAAGAGCACAGATACGCAGTATTTT. It is translated as CATSVGKSTDTQYF. Complete variable domain (other parts from reference TRBV5-4 and TRBJ2-3): ETGVTQSPTHLIKTRGQQVTLRCSSQSGHNTVSWYQQALGQGPQFIFQYYREEENGRGNFPPRFSGLQFPNYSSELNVNALELDDSALYLCATSVGKSTDTQYFGPGTRLTVL.

The J gene is TRBJ1-5, the V gene TRBV5-6; possible D gene TRBD1, 5 bases. The V end lost 0 bases, the J end lost 4 bases, and 11 bases lay between the germline ends. Germline lookup yields CDR1 SGHDT and CDR2 YYEEEE. This CDR3 has 15 amino acids. For the CDR3, the DNA is TGTGCCAGCAGCTTGGGTGTCCAGGGAAATCAGCCCCAGCATTTT. The encoded protein is CASSLGVQGNQPQHF.

The rearrangement uses TRBV10-3 and TRBJ2-3; TRBD2 agrees at 11 bases. V shed 7 bases and J 6 bases; nucleotides not matched to a gene: 9. The germline V gene has CDR1 ENHRY and CDR2 SYGVKD. CDR3 length: 15 amino acids. The CDR3 bases are TGTGCCATCATGGGGGTAGGGACTAGCGGTGATACGCAGTATTTT. As protein: CAIMGVGTSGDTQYF.

V is TRBV6-2 or TRBV6-3 and J is TRBJ2-5, with D hard to call. The CDR3 spans 13 residues. V lost 5 bases and J 1 base, leaving 8 bases between the germline ends. Germline assignment: CDR1 MNHEY and CDR2 SVGEGT. CDR3 nucleotide sequence: TGTGCCAGCAGTAGGCGGAGCCAAGAGACCCAGTACTTC. This encodes CASSRRSQETQYF.

The chain uses TRBV2 and TRBJ2-7; TRBD1 matches 7 bases. There are 14 residues in the CDR3. Trimming cost V 4 bases and J 1 base; bases outside gene matches: 4. Looked up from germline, CDR1 is SNHLY and CDR2 is FYNNEI. CDR3 sequence: CASSGQGISYEQYF. The CDR3, as DNA: TGTGCCAGCAGTGGACAGGGTATATCCTACGAGCAGTACTTC.